This entry features one T cell receptor (beta chain) sequence. The sample is drawn from a study of blood T cell repertoires in COVID-19. Across the study: Material from acute and convalescent COVID-19 was sourced from the United States, Italy and Spain. Sample material is recorded as cDNA or gDNA derived from T cells, B-cell-depleted T cells, or PBMCs.

V shed 6 bases, J shed 1 base, and the junction held 7 bases outside the gene matches. CDR1 and CDR2 from the germline V gene are WSHSY and SAAADI. The CDR3 contains 15 residues. Authors' processing steps: Reference gene primer amplification in the assay estimated nucleated cell counts. Assay: immunoSEQ multiplex PCR; the TCRdb copy retains only in-frame clones and omits some. V, J and clone size were drawn from that table, and D and trimming were deduced from the DNA. The sample contains about 140,000 clones, around 87% of which appear only once. The rearrangement uses TRBV10-2 and TRBJ2-7; 9 bases agree with TRBD2. The specimen was PBMCs or T cells enriched from blood (not recorded which). The TCR originated in a man in his sixties who had recovered from COVID-19. The CDR3 DNA follows: TGCGCCAGCAGAAGGGATAGCGGGAGATCCTACGAGCAGTACTTC. It yields the protein CASRRDSGRSYEQYF.